These T cell receptor beta chains were read from a single sample in a study of graft-versus-host responses after intestinal transplantation. The repertoire was sequenced with immunoSEQ multiplex PCR; TCRdb's copy has only in-frame clones and lacks some. The data show about 830 clones, under 90% seen once. The input for sequencing was ileum tissue, taken less than 24 days after intestinal transplant. These receptors all come from a human patient who received an intestinal transplant, so some T cells may come from the graft donor. Both conserved end residues are part of each CDR3. Fields, in order: J gene, clone size, D gene, V gene, CDR3 protein, CDR3 DNA. D genes are given only for firm matches. A row's size may be missing; if present it is once, few, many or a size class.

TRBJ2-1	NA	TRBD2	TRBV5-1	CASSPETSGPNNEQFF	TGCGCCAGCAGCCCTGAGACTAGCGGGCCTAACAATGAGCAGTTCTTC
TRBJ2-1	NA	NA	TRBV5-6	CASSLVGQGPQFF	TGTGCCAGCAGCTTGGTCGGGCAGGGGCCACAGTTCTTC
TRBJ2-5	NA	TRBD2	TRBV4-2	CASSHVTSGKETQYF	TGTGCCAGCAGCCATGTGACTAGCGGGAAAGAGACCCAGTACTTC
TRBJ1-1	few	NA	TRBV19	CASSIVPQELTEAFF	TGTGCCAGTAGTATAGTGCCCCAGGAGCTTACTGAAGCTTTCTTT
TRBJ1-1	once	TRBD1	TRBV4-3	CASSQVGQRVTEAFF	TGCGCCAGCAGCCAGGTGGGACAGAGAGTCACTGAAGCTTTCTTT
TRBJ1-2	NA	TRBD1	TRBV2	CASSRQGDYRNYGYTF	TGTGCCAGCAGCAGACAGGGAGACTATCGTAACTATGGCTACACCTTC
TRBJ2-7	NA	NA	TRBV28	CASSLHPRGSYEQYF	TGTGCCAGCAGTTTACATCCGAGGGGCTCCTACGAGCAGTACTTC
TRBJ2-2	once	NA	TRBV10-1	CASSDRGPSDFTGELFF	TGCGCCAGCAGTGATAGGGGCCCTTCCGATTTCACCGGGGAGCTGTTTTTT
TRBJ2-1	NA	NA	TRBV5-6	CASSLDDNEQFF	TGTGCCAGCAGCTTGGACGACAATGAGCAGTTCTTC
TRBJ2-1	NA	TRBD2	TRBV7-6	CASSPQPLAGAIYNEQFF	TGTGCCAGCAGCCCACAGCCCCTAGCGGGAGCGATATACAATGAGCAGTTCTTC
TRBJ1-2	NA	TRBD1	TRBV19	CASNPGGAFYGYTF	TGTGCCAGTAACCCAGGGGGCGCATTCTATGGCTACACCTTC
TRBJ2-1	NA	TRBD2	TRBV7-2	CASSLSPGLAPEQFF	TGTGCCAGCAGCCTTAGTCCGGGACTAGCCCCCGAGCAGTTCTTC
TRBJ1-2	NA	NA	TRBV6-6	CASSYSWTAFYGYTF	TGTGCCAGCAGTTACTCATGGACAGCCTTCTATGGCTACACCTTC
TRBJ1-3	NA	NA	TRBV10-3	CAISALKAAHLENTIYF	TGTGCCATCAGTGCCCTAAAAGCGGCGCATTTGGAAAACACCATATATTTT
TRBJ2-3	NA	TRBD1	TRBV2	CASSDQGAVGTDTQYF	TGTGCCAGCAGTGACCAGGGGGCGGTGGGCACAGATACGCAGTATTTT
TRBJ2-2	NA	NA	TRBV19	CATPKGSASDTGELFF	TGTGCCACTCCCAAGGGGAGCGCATCGGACACCGGGGAGCTGTTTTTT
TRBJ1-1	NA	NA	TRBV23-1	CARYFGGVDDTEAFF	TGCGCCAGATATTTCGGGGGGGTGGACGACACTGAAGCTTTCTTT
TRBJ2-3	NA	NA	TRBV30	CAWSYSGRPDTQYF	TGTGCCTGGAGTTACAGCGGGCGGCCAGATACGCAGTATTTT
TRBJ2-5	once	NA	TRBV10-1	CASSDPGRQETQYF	TGCGCCAGCAGTGACCCGGGACGCCAAGAGACCCAGTACTTC
TRBJ2-2	NA	NA	TRBV6-4	CASSDSGNTGELFF	TGTGCCAGCAGTGACTCAGGAAACACCGGGGAGCTGTTTTTT
TRBJ2-7	NA	TRBD1	TRBV10-3	CATTKTGQRLYEQYF	TGTGCCACAACAAAGACAGGGCAACGACTTTACGAGCAGTACTTC
TRBJ1-2	once	NA	TRBV6-5	CASSSPKTAFYGYTF	TGTGCCAGCAGTTCGCCCAAAACAGCTTTCTATGGCTACACCTTC
TRBJ2-1	NA	TRBD1	TRBV30	CAWSEQGDFYNEQFF	TGTGCCTGGAGTGAGCAGGGGGATTTCTACAATGAGCAGTTCTTC
TRBJ1-2	NA	TRBD1	TRBV19	CASSFPRGFYYGYTF	TGTGCCAGTAGTTTCCCCAGGGGGTTCTACTATGGCTACACCTTC
TRBJ2-3	NA	NA	TRBV6-5	CASSDSLLTDTQYF	TGTGCCAGCAGTGACTCCCTCTTGACAGATACGCAGTATTTT
TRBJ2-5	NA	TRBD2	TRBV9	CASSASGGLQETQYF	TGTGCCAGCAGCGCGAGCGGGGGATTGCAAGAGACCCAGTACTTC
TRBJ2-2	NA	NA	TRBV10-3	CAISQSGGGGELFF	TGTGCCATCAGCCAGTCGGGGGGCGGCGGGGAGCTGTTTTTT
TRBJ2-7	NA	TRBD2	TRBV7-9	CASSEPGLAPYEQYF	TGTGCCAGCAGTGAGCCAGGACTAGCCCCCTACGAGCAGTACTTC
TRBJ1-4	NA	TRBD1	TRBV4-3	CASSPLGTGSNEKLFF	TGCGCCAGCAGCCCCCTCGGGACAGGGTCTAATGAAAAACTGTTTTTT
TRBJ2-3	few	TRBD1	TRBV9	CASSSGTGGISDTQYF	TGTGCCAGCAGCTCCGGGACAGGGGGGATCTCAGATACGCAGTATTTT
TRBJ1-1	NA	NA	TRBV19	CASSLTGNTEAFF	TGTGCCAGTAGCCTTACGGGAAACACTGAAGCTTTCTTT
TRBJ1-4	NA	NA	TRBV29-1	CSPRQILGKLFF	TGCAGCCCCCGACAGATTTTAGGAAAACTGTTTTTT
TRBJ2-5	NA	NA	TRBV19	CASSPTRGPGETQYF	TGTGCCAGTAGCCCAACCAGAGGGCCCGGAGAGACCCAGTACTTC
TRBJ2-5	once	NA	TRBV2	CASSAPGLVQETQYF	TGTGCCAGCAGTGCCCCAGGGTTGGTCCAAGAGACCCAGTACTTC
TRBJ2-7	once	TRBD2	TRBV7-9	CASSLGSGAAYEQYF	TGTGCCAGCAGCTTAGGTAGCGGGGCCGCCTACGAGCAGTACTTC
TRBJ2-1	few	NA	TRBV9	CASSVGVYGTGPSEQFF	TGTGCCAGCAGCGTAGGGGTCTACGGAACAGGGCCGAGTGAGCAGTTCTTC
TRBJ1-1	NA	TRBD1	TRBV18	CASSLSTGINTEAFF	TGTGCCAGCTCACTGTCGACAGGGATAAACACTGAAGCTTTCTTT
TRBJ2-4	NA	NA	TRBV28	CASSPIYEGENIQYF	TGTGCCAGCAGCCCGATTTACGAGGGGGAAAACATTCAGTACTTC
TRBJ1-4	NA	TRBD1	TRBV2	CASSDPGQGLNEKLFF	TGTGCCAGCAGTGACCCAGGACAGGGCCTTAATGAAAAACTGTTTTTT
TRBJ2-5	NA	NA	TRBV6-1	CASRYWETQYF	TGTGCCAGCAGATACTGGGAGACCCAGTACTTC
TRBJ2-1	NA	NA	TRBV9	CASSVGEYNEQFF	TGTGCCAGCAGCGTAGGGGAATACAATGAGCAGTTCTTC
TRBJ1-2	NA	NA	TRBV13	CASSFDPEKNYGYTF	TGTGCCAGCAGCTTCGACCCGGAGAAAAACTATGGCTACACCTTC
TRBJ2-1	NA	TRBD1	TRBV6-6	CASSYGQGASNEQFF	TGTGCCAGCAGTTACGGACAGGGGGCGTCCAATGAGCAGTTCTTC
TRBJ1-2	NA	NA	TRBV5-8	CASSPGPHRRYTF	TGTGCCAGCAGTCCCGGTCCTCACCGACGCTACACCTTC
TRBJ2-7	NA	NA	TRBV7-8	CASSLYFSVGVGYEQYF	TGTGCCAGCAGCTTATATTTCTCTGTGGGAGTAGGGTACGAGCAGTACTTC
TRBJ2-7	NA	TRBD2	TRBV9	CASSVAPGEGYEQYF	TGTGCCAGCAGCGTAGCGCCGGGGGAGGGCTACGAGCAGTACTTC
TRBJ2-2	NA	NA	TRBV9	CASSAPGGYTGELFF	TGTGCCAGCAGCGCCCCTGGGGGGTACACCGGGGAGCTGTTTTTT
TRBJ2-1	NA	TRBD2	TRBV4-2	CASSPSYAGGGANEQFF	TGTGCCAGCAGCCCAAGCTACGCGGGAGGTGGGGCCAATGAGCAGTTCTTC
TRBJ2-1	NA	NA	TRBV27	CASSSDQGISYNEQFF	TGTGCCAGCAGTTCCGACCAGGGGATCTCCTACAATGAGCAGTTCTTC
TRBJ2-3	NA	NA	TRBV11-2	CASSHLQSGTDTQYF	TGTGCCAGCAGCCACCTTCAATCTGGCACAGATACGCAGTATTTT
TRBJ2-2	NA	NA	TRBV28	CASSLSTGPGVTGELFF	TGTGCCAGCAGTTTATCGACAGGGCCGGGAGTCACCGGGGAGCTGTTTTTT
TRBJ2-3	few	TRBD2	TRBV19	CASSIDSGRAWHTDTQYF	TGTGCCAGTAGTATAGACAGCGGGAGGGCCTGGCACACAGATACGCAGTATTTT